These T cell receptor beta chains were read from a single sample in a study of memory CD4+ T cells and cytomegalovirus serostatus. Sequencing used immunoSEQ multiplex PCR; TCRdb keeps in-frame clones, though not all of them. The sample has tens of thousands of clones, roughly 76% seen once. The specimen sequenced was memory CD4+ T cells from blood. These receptors all come from an adult in good health and CMV-seropositive. Both conserved end residues are part of each CDR3. A D gene is named only where the DNA matches it firmly. Clone size is stated in some rows and not others, as once, few, many or a class when expanded.

>.|TRBV2|TRBJ2-1|.
TGTGCCAGCGGCGACACCGAAACGAACAATGAGCAGTTCTTC
CASGDTETNNEQFF
>.|TRBV6-1|TRBJ1-1|.
TGTGCCAGCAGGGAGGCAAGCATGAACACTGAAGCTTTCTTT
CASREASMNTEAFF
>.|TRBV5-4|TRBJ2-7|.
TGTGCCAGCAGCTTGCTCCGGGACAAGCACTACGAGCAGTACTTC
CASSLLRDKHYEQYF
>.|TRBV4-1|TRBJ2-5|.
TGCGCCAGCAGCCAGGCGAATCTAGGAGGGGGCGGAGAGACCCAGTACTTC
CASSQANLGGGGETQYF
>.|TRBV11-3|TRBJ2-2|TRBD1
TGTGCCAGCAGCTTAACAGGGGTGGTCGGGGAGCTGTTTTTT
CASSLTGVVGELFF
>.|TRBV6-1|TRBJ1-5|.
TGTGCCAGCAGTGAAGCGGGGGCAGCCAGATATCAGCCCCAGCATTTT
CASSEAGAARYQPQHF
>.|TRBV6-1|TRBJ1-4|.
TGTGCCAGCAGTGAAGGGTTGTTCGATGAAAAACTGTTTTTT
CASSEGLFDEKLFF
>.|TRBV25-1|TRBJ1-5|.
TGTGCCAGCAGTGGCGGACAAGCCCAGCATTTT
CASSGGQAQHF
>.|TRBV28|TRBJ2-7|.
TGTGCCAGCAGTTTAGCTGGGGGTTCCTACGAGCAGTACTTC
CASSLAGGSYEQYF
>.|TRBV11-3|TRBJ2-1|.
TGTGCCAGCAGCTCAGGACCACAGGGATACAATGAGCAGTTCTTC
CASSSGPQGYNEQFF
>few|TRBV6-1|TRBJ1-5|.
TGTGCCAGCAGTGAACAGGATAGCAATCAGCCCCAGCATTTT
CASSEQDSNQPQHF
>.|TRBV19|TRBJ1-5|.
TGTGCCAGTAGTATATATGGTCAGCCCCAGCATTTT
CASSIYGQPQHF
>few|TRBV5-4|TRBJ2-5|TRBD1
TGTGCCAGCAGCTGGGACAGGGGTACAGAGACCCAGTACTTC
CASSWDRGTETQYF
>.|TRBV2|TRBJ1-5|.
TGTGCCAGCACCCGACCCGGGGATCAGCCCCAGCATTTT
CASTRPGDQPQHF
>.|TRBV5-4|TRBJ2-5|.
TGTGCCAGCAGCTTGCCCTGGAGGGAGGCCCAAGAGACCCAGTACTTC
CASSLPWREAQETQYF
>medium-sized|TRBV29-1|TRBJ2-7|.
TGCAGCGTTGGCTTTTTAGGGAATGAGCAGTACTTC
CSVGFLGNEQYF